This T cell receptor beta chain emerged from a study of OX40 agonist ivuxolimab in advanced cancers. Study results and caveats: Some nonresponders additionally presented with little normalized T-cell clonal expansion. On average, CD8+ T cells showed a greater number of expanded clones than CD4+. At 0.1-3.0 mg/kg, partial responders had clonal expansion among the lowest observed.

On this clone itself: Its antigen is not identified.

TCRdb's table, derived via immunoSEQ multiplex PCR, lists solely in-frame clones and lacks some. The table has 100,000 to 150,000 clones, approximately 90% seen once. After removal of 7 bases from V and 3 bases from J, the junction contained 3 bases not matched to a gene. Germline V gene sequence: CDR1 SQVTM, CDR2 ANQGSEA. The CDR3 is made up of 12 amino acids. The rearrangement uses TRBV29-1 and TRBJ2-3; TRBD1 agrees at 8 bases. Sequenced material: CD4+ or CD8+ T cells sorted from blood, taken in a trial of the OX40 agonist ivuxolimab. The receptor's source is an adult with an advanced solid tumor such as melanoma, head and neck, liver or kidney cancer. For the CDR3, the DNA is TGCAGCGCCGGACAGGGAACAGATACGCAGTATTTT. It is translated as CSAGQGTDTQYF.